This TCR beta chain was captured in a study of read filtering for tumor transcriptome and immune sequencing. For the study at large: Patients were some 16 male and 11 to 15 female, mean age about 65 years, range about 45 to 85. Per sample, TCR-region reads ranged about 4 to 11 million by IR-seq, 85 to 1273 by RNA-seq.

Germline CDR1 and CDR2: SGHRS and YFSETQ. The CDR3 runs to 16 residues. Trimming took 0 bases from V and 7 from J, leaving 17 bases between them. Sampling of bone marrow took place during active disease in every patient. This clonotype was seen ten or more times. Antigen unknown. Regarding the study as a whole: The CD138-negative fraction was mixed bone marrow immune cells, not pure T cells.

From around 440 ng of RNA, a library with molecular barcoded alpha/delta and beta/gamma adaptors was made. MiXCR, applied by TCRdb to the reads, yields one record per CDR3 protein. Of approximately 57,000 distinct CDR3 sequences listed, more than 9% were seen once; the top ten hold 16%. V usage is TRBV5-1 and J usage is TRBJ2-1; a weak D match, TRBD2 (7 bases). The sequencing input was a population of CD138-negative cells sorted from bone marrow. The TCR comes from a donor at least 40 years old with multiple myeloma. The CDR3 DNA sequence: TGCGCCAGCAGCTTGGCCGGGGGGCGTAATCCAAATGAGCAGTTCTTC. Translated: CASSLAGGRNPNEQFF.